What follows describes a single T cell receptor (beta chain). Its antigen is undetermined. Germline CDR1 is GTSNPN and CDR2 is SVGIG (reference sequence). The CDR3 is 14 residues long. J lost 4 bases, V lost 7 bases, and 12 bases had no gene match. The data were obtained in a study of cytomegalovirus exposure and HLA in healthy donors. Sequencing used immunoSEQ multiplex PCR; TCRdb keeps in-frame clones, though not all of them. Here the sample spans hundreds of thousands of clones, roughly 87% being singletons. Study-level results: The tendency of first-cohort TCR clusters to co-occur in the roughly 120 validation repertoires was identified by a subsequent analysis.

Sample: PBMCs. The V call is TRBV30, the J call TRBJ1-2, with 7 bases matching TRBD1. This TCR was recovered from a woman between 25 and 40 years old in good health and CMV-seronegative. In DNA, the CDR3 is TGTGCCTACCTAGAGAGCCGGGACAGCTATGGCTACACCTTC. Amino acids: CAYLESRDSYGYTF.